This is a list of T cell receptor beta chains from one sample in a study of T cell changes during pregnancy in multiple sclerosis. The table came from immunoSEQ multiplex PCR; TCRdb's copy has only in-frame clones and leaves some out. Among roughly 100,000 clones listed, almost 95% were seen once. Sample: peripheral blood, taken after pregnancy. The receptors originated from a female donor with multiple sclerosis, enrolled in a pregnancy study. Both conserved end residues are part of each CDR3. The D gene is left open where the match is weak. Not all rows give a size; the values are once, few, many and, for expanded clones, a class.

size,D,J,V,DNA,CDR3
NA,NA,TRBJ2-7,TRBV11-2,TGTGCCAGCAGCTCGCCCAGGGGGTCCCGGACTACCTACGAGCAGTACTTC,CASSSPRGSRTTYEQYF
NA,TRBD1,TRBJ2-1,TRBV27,TGTGCCAGCAGTTTCGGCAGGGGGAATGAGCAGTTCTTC,CASSFGRGNEQFF
once,TRBD1,TRBJ2-5,TRBV5-5,TGTGCCAGCAGCCCGATGGGACAGGGTGGACGGGAGACCCAGTACTTC,CASSPMGQGGRETQYF
NA,TRBD1,TRBJ1-2,TRBV7-6,TGTGCCAGCAGCTTAACGGCCTTGACAGGGGACCCTAACTATGGCTACACCTTC,CASSLTALTGDPNYGYTF
NA,NA,TRBJ1-2,TRBV5-1,TGCGCCAGCAGCTTGGGGCAGGGTCCCTATGGCTACACCTTC,CASSLGQGPYGYTF
NA,NA,TRBJ2-3,TRBV7-2,TGTGCCAGCAGCTCCCGCGGAGGGGGGGGCACAGATACGCAGTATTTT,CASSSRGGGGTDTQYF
NA,TRBD2,TRBJ2-6,TRBV27,TGTGCCAGCAGACCGTCACCCGGGAGGACTGGGGCCAACGTCCTGACTTTC,CASRPSPGRTGANVLTF
NA,TRBD1,TRBJ2-5,TRBV4-2,TGTGCCAGCAGCCAAGATAACAGGGGGTTACAAGAGACCCAGTACTTC,CASSQDNRGLQETQYF
once,TRBD2,TRBJ2-1,TRBV2,TGTGCCAGCAGACGGGACTATAGCTCCTACAATGAGCAGTTCTTC,CASRRDYSSYNEQFF
NA,NA,TRBJ1-1,TRBV14,TGTGCCAGCAGCCAAGCCCCCCCCGGGAGTGAAGCTTTCTTT,CASSQAPPGSEAFF
NA,TRBD1,TRBJ2-1,TRBV7-9,TGTGCCAGCAGGGGGACAGGGGGTGGTGAGCAGTTCTTC,CASRGTGGGEQFF
NA,NA,TRBJ1-5,TRBV4-2,TGTGCCAGCAGCCAAGATATGAGAGATCAGCCCCAGCATTTT,CASSQDMRDQPQHF
NA,NA,TRBJ2-3,TRBV5-1,TGCGCCAGCAGCTTGGATCTAGGTGGGACAGATACGCAGTATTTT,CASSLDLGGTDTQYF
NA,NA,TRBJ1-2,TRBV7-9,TGTGCCAGCAGCGCGGACAGCAGCTACACCTTC,CASSADSSYTF
few,TRBD1,TRBJ1-5,TRBV2,TGTGCCAGCGGCGGGACAGGCAATCAGCCCCAGCATTTT,CASGGTGNQPQHF
NA,TRBD1,TRBJ2-7,TRBV2,TGTGCCAGCAGGAACAGGGGGAGCTACGAGCAGTACTTC,CASRNRGSYEQYF
NA,NA,TRBJ2-7,TRBV4-1,TGCGCCAGCAGCCAAGAGCCAGGTTCCTACGAGCAGTACTTC,CASSQEPGSYEQYF
NA,TRBD1,TRBJ1-3,TRBV18,TGTGCCAGCTCACCAACAGGGGTCTCTGGAAACACCATATATTTT,CASSPTGVSGNTIYF
NA,TRBD1,TRBJ2-1,TRBV5-1,TGCGCCAGCAGCGCGGGACAGGAGACCTACAATGAGCAGTTCTTC,CASSAGQETYNEQFF
NA,TRBD1,TRBJ1-5,TRBV15,TGTGCCACCAGCAGGGCCACAGGGGGCAATCAGCCCCAGCATTTT,CATSRATGGNQPQHF
NA,NA,TRBJ1-1,TRBV6-5,TGTGCCAGCAGTACGTACAGGGTCAACACTGAAGCTTTCTTT,CASSTYRVNTEAFF
NA,NA,TRBJ1-3,TRBV19,TGTGCCAGTACCACTTCCCCCAAAACGGGAAACACCATATATTTT,CASTTSPKTGNTIYF
NA,NA,TRBJ2-4,TRBV18,TGTGCCAGCTCACCACCGCTGCTGGACTCTTGGAAAAACATTCAGTACTTC,CASSPPLLDSWKNIQYF
NA,TRBD1,TRBJ1-5,TRBV5-1,TGCGCCAGCAGCCCGACAGGGGGAAATCAGCCCCAGCATTTT,CASSPTGGNQPQHF
NA,NA,TRBJ2-2,TRBV6-4,TGTGCCAGCAGTGATAAAAACACCGGGGAGCTGTTTTTT,CASSDKNTGELFF
NA,NA,TRBJ1-2,TRBV5-1,TGCGCCAGCAGCCTGACGGGGGGCGCGGGCTATGGCTACACCTTC,CASSLTGGAGYGYTF
NA,NA,TRBJ1-4,TRBV7-8,TGTGCCAGCAGCTTAGACGGGGAAAAACTGTTTTTT,CASSLDGEKLFF
few,NA,TRBJ1-1,TRBV6-6,TGTGCCAGCAAGCAGGGTAACACTGAAGCTTTCTTT,CASKQGNTEAFF
NA,TRBD2,TRBJ2-5,TRBV27,TGTGCCAGCAGTTCCCTTCTAGCGGGAGCGGGAGAGACCCAGTACTTC,CASSSLLAGAGETQYF
NA,TRBD1,TRBJ2-4,TRBV11-2,TGTGCCAGCAGCTTAGTCCCCCCAGGGGGCGCAAAAAACATTCAGTACTTC,CASSLVPPGGAKNIQYF
NA,TRBD2,TRBJ2-3,TRBV10-3,TGTGCCATCAAGCCCGGACTAGCGGGGAGGCGCACAGATACGCAGTATTTT,CAIKPGLAGRRTDTQYF
NA,TRBD2,TRBJ2-4,TRBV27,TGTGCCAGCAGTTTGGGACTAGCGGGAGGGGGGAACATTCAGTACTTC,CASSLGLAGGGNIQYF
NA,NA,TRBJ2-2,TRBV18,TGTGCCAGTGGACAGAACACCGGGGAGCTGTTTTTT,CASGQNTGELFF
NA,TRBD1,TRBJ2-1,TRBV30,TGTGCCTGGGAAGGTTCAGGGGGTTCCTACAATGAGCAGTTCTTC,CAWEGSGGSYNEQFF
NA,TRBD1,TRBJ2-7,TRBV7-3,TGTGCCAGCAGCTTTTCGGCGACAGGGAGAGAGGAGCAGTACTTC,CASSFSATGREEQYF
NA,TRBD2,TRBJ2-1,TRBV30,TGTGCCTGGAGTTCAGCGGGAGGGCCGGAGCAGTTCTTC,CAWSSAGGPEQFF
NA,NA,TRBJ2-3,TRBV29-1,TGCAGCGTAGCACAGGGAGCAGATACGCAGTATTTT,CSVAQGADTQYF
NA,NA,TRBJ1-4,TRBV9,TGTGCCAGCAGCGGCCCCCCCGGGGGGCTCGATGAAAAACTGTTTTTT,CASSGPPGGLDEKLFF
few,NA,TRBJ2-7,TRBV25-1,TGTGCCAGCAGCCGGGACTTCCACTCCTACGAGCAGTACTTC,CASSRDFHSYEQYF
NA,NA,TRBJ1-1,TRBV5-1,TGCGCCAGCAGCCCGGGGGTGATGAACACTGAAGCTTTCTTT,CASSPGVMNTEAFF